This entry lists 8 T cell receptor beta chains sequenced from one sample in a study of T cell responses to AZD1222 COVID-19 vaccine. The repertoire was sequenced with immunoSEQ multiplex PCR; TCRdb's copy has only in-frame clones and lacks some. The sample lists 95,000 to 150,000 clones, approximately 89% seen once, with around 6.1% in the top ten. The material was peripheral blood, obtained on day 0 of AZD1222 vaccination. All receptors derive from an adult in good health.

The genes are TRBV7-7 and TRBJ2-7; D unclear. Trimming took 5 bases from V and 4 from J, leaving 15 bases between them. There are 14 residues in the CDR3. Germline-derived CDR1 and CDR2 are SSHAT and FNYEAQ (reference sequence). The CDR3 DNA reads as TGTGCCAGCAGCCCCGAGATCGGGTCGTACGAGCAGTACTTC. Translating it yields CASSPEIGSYEQYF.

The chain carries TRBV5-1 and TRBJ2-2, with D possibly being TRBD1 (6 bases). The V and J ends lost 5 bases and 6 bases respectively, with 17 bases between them. The CDR3 contains 15 residues. The V gene's germline CDR1 is SGHRS and CDR2 YFSETQ. The CDR3 region is CASSSGAGVSGELFF. CDR3 nucleotides: TGCGCCAGCAGTTCCGGGGCAGGGGTATCCGGGGAGCTGTTTTTT.

The rearrangement links TRBV18 to TRBJ2-5; the match to TRBD2 covers 11 bases. Looked up from germline, CDR1 is KGHSH and CDR2 is LQKENI. V shed 5 bases and J 3 bases; nucleotides not matched to a gene: 5. The CDR3 extends over 15 amino acids. CDR3 loop: CASSITSGSEETQYF. The CDR3 DNA follows: TGTGCCAGCTCAATTACTAGCGGGAGTGAAGAGACCCAGTACTTC.

There are a few counts of this clone. J is TRBJ1-4 and V is TRBV7-9; D is ambiguous. The CDR3 consists of 16 residues. From germline, CDR1 is SEHNR and CDR2 FQNEAQ (reference sequence). The V gene lost 1 base and the J gene lost 2 bases, with 11 bases spanning the gap. CDR3 coding DNA: TGTGCCAGCAGCTTAGGTTTCAGAGGTACTAATGAAAAACTGTTTTTT. Translation: CASSLGFRGTNEKLFF.

V gene TRBV27 combines with J gene TRBJ2-1; TRBD1 might be the D (6 bases). Germline values: CDR1 MNHEY, CDR2 SMNVEV (reference sequence). The length of the CDR3 is 14 residues. Trimming cost V 7 bases and J 0 bases, with 10 bases left between them. The CDR3 DNA reads as TGTGCCAGCAAAGGGACAAACTCCTACAATGAGCAGTTCTTC. Its translation is CASKGTNSYNEQFF.

This sequence joins TRBV12-3 or TRBV12-4 and TRBJ1-1; 9 bases line up with TRBD1. The CDR3 spans 13 residues. Trimming at V came to 4 bases and at J to 4 bases, leaving 1 base not matched to a gene. The CDR3 coding sequence is TGTGCCAGCAGTTCGACAGGGGGCACTGAAGCTTTCTTT. Protein product: CASSSTGGTEAFF.

CDR3 in amino acids: CASSLDSSYNSPLHF. The CDR3 DNA follows: TGTGCCAGCAGCTTGGACAGCTCCTATAATTCACCCCTCCACTTT. The chain joins TRBV5-4 to TRBJ1-6; D is undetermined. With 0 bases removed from V and 0 bases from J, the gap between germline ends came to 4 bases. The CDR3 spans 15 residues. CDR1 is SGHNT and CDR2 is YYREEE in the germline V gene (reference sequence).

The chain has TRBV12-3 or TRBV12-4 and TRBJ1-1; no clear D gene. The CDR3 has 12 amino acids. V dropped 5 bases and J dropped 1 base, with 5 bases sitting between them. In nucleotides, the CDR3 is TGTGCCAGCAGTCTCAGGAACACTGAAGCTTTCTTT. Its translation: CASSLRNTEAFF.